A single sample gave rise to the 19 T cell receptor beta chains below, sequenced in a study of CD8 T cells in ankylosing spondylitis (dated by TCRdb to about 2017). Results the study describes overall, beyond this receptor: Blood from ankylosing spondylitis patients appeared to be characterized by a TCR beta motif made up of seven or eight highly homologous amino acid variants.

The library was obtained by 5' RACE. This sample was sequenced with an Illumina HiSeq 2500. TCRdb redid the processing of the public reads, applying fastp at Q25 and MiXCR, and retained in-frame beta chains. Each record represents a unique CDR3 protein, reported with the most common genes and DNA among its rows. This sample gives about 510,000 distinct CDR3 sequences in total; approximately 5% of them show up just once. The ten largest clones represent roughly 3.5% of the sample. No antigen is known for these receptors. Sequencing was performed on blood, either unsorted or a sorted T cell fraction (not recorded which). The receptors originated from a male donor with ankylosing spondylitis.

This clonotype was seen repeatedly, ten times or more. J is TRBJ1-1 and V is TRBV6-2 or TRBV6-3; a possible D gene is TRBD1 (6 bases). This CDR3 has 18 amino acids. Germline lookup yields CDR1 MNHEY and CDR2 SVGEGT. V lost 6 bases, J lost 0 bases, and 23 bases lay in between. This CDR3 reads CASRSDRRTTIMNTEAFF. The CDR3 DNA reads as TGTGCCAGCAGGTCCGACAGGCGTACTACAATCATGAACACTGAAGCTTTCTTT.

This clonotype has a count of ten or more. This chain connects TRBV12-3 or TRBV12-4 to TRBJ2-7; D is unclear. CDR3 size: 12 residues. The V end was cut by 6 bases, the J end by 3 bases, with 9 bases between. The CDR3 region has the DNA TGTGCCAGCAGCCGTTCGGGCTACGAGCAGTACTTC. It translates to CASSRSGYEQYF.

This clonotype was counted ten times or more. The genes are TRBV18 and TRBJ2-3; D remains ambiguous. The CDR3 length is 16 residues. CDR1 KGHSH and CDR2 LQKENI come from the germline V gene. Trimming took 0 bases from V and 5 from J, leaving 15 bases between them. CDR3 nucleotides: TGTGCCAGCTCACCACCGTGGGCCTCTCCGGAAGATACGCAGTATTTT. Amino acids: CASSPPWASPEDTQYF. Based on the CDR3 plus reference TRBV18 and TRBJ2-3, the full variable domain is NAGVMQNPRHLVRRRGQEARLRCSPMKGHSHVYWYRQLPEEGLKFMVYLQKENIIDESGMPKERFSAEFPKEGPSILRIQQVVRGDSAAYFCASSPPWASPEDTQYFGPGTRLTVL.

This clonotype came up many times. The chain employs TRBV20-1 and TRBJ2-7; D is unresolved. The germline V gene encodes CDR1 DFQATT and CDR2 SNEGSKA (reference sequence). This CDR3 is built from 10 residues. With 5 bases removed from V and 2 bases from J, the gap between germline ends came to 4 bases. In DNA, the CDR3 is TGCAGTGCTGGGACCTACGAGCAGTACTTC. It specifies CSAGTYEQYF.

The chain carries TRBV5-5 and TRBJ2-1, with D unresolved. Trimming took 1 base from V and 5 from J, leaving 7 bases between them. The germline V gene encodes CDR1 SGHKS and CDR2 YYEKEE (reference sequence). This CDR3 contains 13 residues. This chain's CDR3 is CASSLLAHNEQFF. In DNA, the CDR3 is TGTGCCAGCAGCTTGTTAGCACACAATGAGCAGTTCTTC.

In its sample, this clonotype was seen many times. The chain links TRBV29-1 to TRBJ1-2, with D unclear. CDR3 length: 15 residues. Trimming cost V 7 bases and J 7 bases, with 25 bases left between them. CDR1 and CDR2 from the germline V gene are SQVTM and ANQGSEA. DNA of the CDR3: TGCAGCGACCTGAACCCCCAGGCGAAATCCCTTGGCTACACCTTC. Its translation is CSDLNPQAKSLGYTF.

The sample holds many counts of this clonotype. The chain combines TRBV20-1 with TRBJ1-1; D gene unclear. The CDR3 runs 11 residues. The V and J ends lost 1 base and 4 bases respectively, with 4 bases between them. CDR1 is DFQATT and CDR2 is SNEGSKA in the germline V gene (reference sequence). In DNA form, the CDR3 reads TGCAGTGCTAGAGGAGTCACTGAAGCTTTCTTT. Residues: CSARGVTEAFF.

This clonotype was recorded many times. V and J are TRBV29-1 and TRBJ2-4; D is unclear. Germline assignment: CDR1 SQVTM and CDR2 ANQGSEA. The CDR3 has 12 amino acids. V gave up 3 bases and J gave up 5 bases, with 8 bases separating them. The CDR3 here is CSVDTGQNIQYF. The CDR3 DNA is TGCAGCGTTGATACGGGTCAAAACATTCAGTACTTC.

This clonotype was observed many times. This sequence joins TRBV5-1 and TRBJ2-7, with D maybe TRBD2 (7 bases). The CDR3 covers 16 residues. Germline V lookup: CDR1 SGHRS, CDR2 YFSETQ. The V gene lost 0 bases and the J gene lost 0 bases, with 13 bases spanning the gap. The CDR3 loop is CASSLVIGGPSYEQYF. The CDR3 DNA reads TGCGCCAGCAGCTTGGTGATCGGGGGGCCCTCCTACGAGCAGTACTTC.

Many counts were recorded for this clonotype. The chain combines TRBV6-2 or TRBV6-3 with TRBJ2-5; D is unresolved. CDR3 size: 12 residues. Trimming cost V 7 bases and J 5 bases, with 11 bases left between them. Germline CDR1 is MNHEY and CDR2 is SVGEGT. As DNA, the CDR3 is TGTGCCAGCAACCCTGGGATGGAGACCCAGTACTTC. Residues: CASNPGMETQYF.

Many counts were recorded for this clonotype. The chain couples TRBV7-9 to TRBJ2-3; D gene unclear. Germline V gene sequence: CDR1 SEHNR, CDR2 FQNEAQ (reference sequence). The V end was cut by 3 bases, the J end by 6 bases, with 13 bases between. The CDR3 runs 14 residues. The CDR3 DNA reads TGTGCCAGCAGCTTCTCCTCCTCCGCGGATACGCAGTATTTT. It codes for CASSFSSSADTQYF.

This clonotype was seen at least ten times. This chain joins TRBV5-1 and TRBJ1-5; TRBD1 might be the D (5 bases). V was shortened by 4 bases and J by 8 bases, with 22 bases between the two germline ends. The CDR3 covers 16 residues. CDR1 and CDR2 (germline): SGHRS, YFSETQ. CDR3 DNA sequence: TGCGCCAGCAGCGTGATGCCCCAGGGCGGGGCGGAGCCCCAGCATTTT. Amino acid sequence: CASSVMPQGGAEPQHF.

The chain links TRBV20-1 to TRBJ2-2; D not certain. This CDR3 is 16 amino acids long. Germline V gene sequence: CDR1 DFQATT, CDR2 SNEGSKA (reference sequence). V was clipped by 1 base and J by 5 bases, with 17 bases between them. CDR3 in DNA: TGCAGTGCTAGAGCGAACTCGCCCTTTGAGACCGGGGAGCTGTTTTTT. Amino acids: CSARANSPFETGELFF.

This clonotype was counted at least ten times. This chain links TRBV29-1 with TRBJ2-3; 8 nucleotides align to TRBD2. The CDR3 covers 14 residues. In germline, CDR1 is SQVTM, CDR2 ANQGSEA. CDR3 sequence reads: CLTGGSRDLDTQYF. The DNA of the CDR3 is TGCCTTACGGGAGGGAGCCGAGATTTAGATACGCAGTATTTT.

This clonotype was counted many times. The chain is built from TRBV29-1 and TRBJ1-1; the D is unclear. The CDR3 loop spans 12 amino acids. Looked up from germline, CDR1 is SQVTM and CDR2 is ANQGSEA. Deletions cut 7 bases from V and 4 bases from J, with 13 bases between. For the CDR3, the DNA is TGCAGCGCACGGGGAGGTTTCACTGAAGCTTTCTTT. Amino acid sequence: CSARGGFTEAFF.

As for this clonotype: Relative to the germline gene, one junction end is altered; a read error may explain this. The chain joins TRBV27 to TRBJ1-6, with 10 bases that match TRBD1. CDR3 length equals 19 residues. In germline, CDR1 is MNHEY, CDR2 SMNVEV (reference sequence). The CDR3 coding sequence is TGTGCCATCAGTTTACATCCCGGGACAGGGGCAGGGTATAATTCACCCCTCCACTTT. As protein: CAISLHPGTGAGYNSPLHF.

This clonotype was recorded many times. The rearrangement links TRBV18 to TRBJ2-7; 12 bases map to TRBD1. Germline V gene sequence: CDR1 KGHSH, CDR2 LQKENI. V lost 4 bases and J lost 4; bases outside the gene matches: 8. CDR3 length equals 16 residues. This CDR3 is CASSHYPGQGAYEQYF. For the CDR3, the DNA is TGTGCCAGCTCACACTACCCGGGACAGGGGGCATACGAGCAGTACTTC.

This clonotype was recorded at least ten times. The chain uses TRBV4-2 and TRBJ2-1, with D possibly matching TRBD1 (6 bases). Germline V gives CDR1 LGHNA, CDR2 YNFKEQ. This CDR3 spans 15 amino acids. Trimming took off 5 bases at V and 1 base at J, with 12 bases between the two ends. The CDR3 nucleotides are TGTGCCAGCAGCTCTAGGGGGTTTTCCTACAATGAGCAGTTCTTC. Amino acids: CASSSRGFSYNEQFF.

This clonotype showed up many times. The chain links TRBV9 to TRBJ1-2; D gene ambiguous. The CDR3 consists of 12 residues. V lost 2 bases and J lost 7, with 9 bases in between. In germline, CDR1 is SGDLS, CDR2 YYNGEE. CDR3 nucleotide sequence: TGTGCCAGCAGCGTTACATCTACTGGCTACACCTTC. Protein: CASSVTSTGYTF.